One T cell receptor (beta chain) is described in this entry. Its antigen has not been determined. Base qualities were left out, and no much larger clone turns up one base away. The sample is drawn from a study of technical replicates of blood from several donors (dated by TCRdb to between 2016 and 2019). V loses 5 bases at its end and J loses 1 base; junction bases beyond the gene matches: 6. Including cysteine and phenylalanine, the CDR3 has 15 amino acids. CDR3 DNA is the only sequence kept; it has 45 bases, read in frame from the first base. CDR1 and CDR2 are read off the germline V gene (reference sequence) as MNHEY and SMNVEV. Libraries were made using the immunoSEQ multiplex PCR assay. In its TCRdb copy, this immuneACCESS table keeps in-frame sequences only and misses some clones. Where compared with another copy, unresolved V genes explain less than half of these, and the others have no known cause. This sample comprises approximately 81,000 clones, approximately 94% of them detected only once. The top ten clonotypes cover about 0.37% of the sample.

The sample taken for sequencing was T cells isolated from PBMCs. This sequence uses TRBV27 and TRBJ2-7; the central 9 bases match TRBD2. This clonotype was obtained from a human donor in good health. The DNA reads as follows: TGTGCCAGCAGTCCGGGGACTAGCCGGTCCTACGAGCAGTACTTC. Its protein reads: CASSPGTSRSYEQYF.